The 7 T cell receptor beta chains given below trace back to one sample, sequenced in a study of spatial heterogeneity in lung cancer. The sample's time point: sample taken at primary tumor resection. Material for sequencing was whole RNA from tumor, nontumor lung or frozen PBMC, left unsorted. TCRdb re-called the 5' RACE reads through MiXCR, storing one row per CDR3 protein. This table holds tens of thousands of distinct CDR3 sequences, around 21% found once. This sample comprised PBMCs, obtained at surgery. These receptors all stem from a male donor with early-stage non-small cell lung cancer.

V usage is TRBV10-3 and J usage is TRBJ2-3, with 12 nucleotides matching TRBD2. Germline V lookup: CDR1 ENHRY, CDR2 SYGVKD. The CDR3 has 13 amino acids. J was trimmed by 3 bases and V by 10 bases; bases with no gene match: 2. The CDR3 DNA is TGTGCCACCCTAGCGGGAGGGACAGATACGCAGTATTTT. Amino acid sequence: CATLAGGTDTQYF.

This clonotype showed up just a few times. This chain uses TRBV4-3 with TRBJ2-7, with 8 bases lining up with TRBD2. CDR3 length: 14 residues. Looked up from germline, CDR1 is LGHNA and CDR2 is YSLEER. With 0 bases clipped from V and 6 bases from J, the junction kept 4 bases outside the gene matches. The CDR3 spells CASSQDSLAGEQYF. CDR3 nucleotides: TGCGCCAGCAGCCAAGATTCGCTAGCGGGCGAGCAGTACTTC.

The chain has TRBV12-2 and TRBJ2-3. TRBV12-2 is annotated as a pseudogene. The CDR3 loop spans 16 amino acids. The CDR3 nucleotides are TGTGCAAGTCGGATGGATAAAGTTGGGGATACAGATACGCAGTATTTT. It yields the protein CASRMDKVGDTDTQYF.

This clonotype appeared a few times. V and J are TRBV3-1 and TRBJ2-7, with 9 nucleotides matching TRBD1. Trimming took 3 bases from V and 7 from J; bases not matched to a gene: 7. The germline V gene encodes CDR1 LGHDT and CDR2 YNNKEL (reference sequence). The CDR3 has 14 residues. The CDR3 loop is CASSHGGTGLEQYF. For the CDR3, the DNA is TGTGCCAGCAGCCATGGTGGGACAGGGCTTGAGCAGTACTTC.

The genes are TRBV11-2 and TRBJ1-1; a possible D gene is TRBD1 (6 bases). Trimming pared 0 bases from V and 1 base from J, leaving 9 bases between. Germline assignment: CDR1 SGHAT and CDR2 FQNNGV. This CDR3 has 15 amino acids. The CDR3 sequence: CASSLEGGANTEAFF. CDR3 nucleotides: TGTGCCAGCAGCTTAGAGGGGGGCGCGAACACTGAAGCTTTCTTT.

This clonotype was seen a few times. V and J are TRBV4-1 and TRBJ1-2; D is undetermined. This CDR3 is 12 amino acids long. CDR1 is MGHRA and CDR2 is YSYEKL in the germline V gene. Trimming removed 3 bases at V and 1 base at J, with 3 bases between. For the CDR3, the DNA is TGCGCCAGCAGCCAGGTTAACTATGGCTACACCTTC. Translation: CASSQVNYGYTF.

This clonotype appeared a few times. The rearrangement uses TRBV5-5 and TRBJ2-7; TRBD2 might be the D (6 bases). From germline, CDR1 is SGHKS and CDR2 YYEKEE (reference sequence). Trimming removed 1 base from V and 3 bases from J, with 14 bases in between. The CDR3 extends over 15 amino acids. The CDR3 here is CASSLSGPAIYEQYF. The CDR3 DNA reads as TGTGCCAGCAGCTTGAGCGGGCCCGCTATCTACGAGCAGTACTTC.